Following are 15 T cell receptor beta chains from one sample sequenced in a study of cytomegalovirus exposure and HLA in healthy donors. 13 Jbeta primers and 60 Vbeta primers were used for the PCR. TCRdb's copy holds only in-frame clones and misses some; the assay was immunoSEQ multiplex PCR. The profile shows some 120,000 clones, just under 75% of them singletons. Sequenced material: PBMCs. The receptors shown here come from a man aged 55 to 70 in good health and CMV-seropositive.

The chain uses TRBV5-6 and TRBJ2-5; the match to TRBD1 covers 10 bases. CDR3 length: 18 amino acids. Germline CDR1 SGHDT, CDR2 YYEEEE. Trimming removed 2 bases from V and 2 bases from J; junction bases left unmatched: 12. CDR3 amino acids: CASSFPDRGTILQETQYF. CDR3 DNA sequence: TGTGCCAGCAGCTTCCCGGACAGGGGGACTATCTTACAAGAGACCCAGTACTTC.

V is TRBV19 and J is TRBJ1-5, with TRBD1 as a possible D gene (5 bases). V lost 6 bases and J lost 1, with 13 bases in between. CDR3 length equals 15 residues. Germline CDR1 LNHDA, CDR2 SQIVND (reference sequence). The CDR3 nucleotides read TGTGCCAGTAGGAGTGGGGCGAGAAGCAATCAGCCCCAGCATTTT. Translation gives CASRSGARSNQPQHF.

The chain combines TRBV9 with TRBJ1-1; D might be TRBD1 (5 bases). Per germline, CDR1 SGDLS and CDR2 YYNGEE. The CDR3 extends over 13 amino acids. Trimming pared 0 bases from V and 11 bases from J, leaving 14 bases between. The CDR3 loop reads CASSVGPESGAFF. The CDR3 coding sequence is TGTGCCAGCAGCGTAGGACCCGAGTCAGGGGCTTTCTTT.

The V and J genes are TRBV5-1 and TRBJ1-1; D is ambiguous. CDR3 size: 13 residues. From germline, CDR1 is SGHRS and CDR2 YFSETQ. V was shortened by 4 bases and J by 1 base, with 8 bases between the two germline ends. This chain's CDR3 is CASSRSGNTEAFF. DNA for the CDR3: TGCGCCAGCAGCCGTTCAGGGAACACTGAAGCTTTCTTT.

This chain connects TRBV29-1 to TRBJ1-1; 9 bases are a match to TRBD1. The trim removed 6 bases at V and 5 bases at J, leaving 10 bases unmatched. This CDR3 is built from 14 residues. Germline lookup yields CDR1 SQVTM and CDR2 ANQGSEA. For the CDR3, the DNA is TGCAGCGTCATCTACAGGGGGCGAGGGACTGAAGCTTTCTTT. Translation gives CSVIYRGRGTEAFF.

The V call is TRBV30, the J call TRBJ1-4, with TRBD1 identical over 8 bases. In germline, CDR1 is GTSNPN, CDR2 SVGIG (reference sequence). With V trimmed by 1 base and J by 7 bases, 11 bases remained unmatched. The CDR3 is 16 amino acids. The CDR3 protein is CAWSGKRTGGFEKLFF. The CDR3 DNA reads TGTGCCTGGAGTGGGAAAAGAACAGGGGGTTTTGAAAAACTGTTTTTT.

The chain recombines TRBV6-6 with TRBJ1-6; D gene unclear. CDR1 and CDR2 from the germline V gene are MNHNY and SVGAGI (reference sequence). The CDR3 loop spans 13 amino acids. V was trimmed by 5 bases and J by 1 base, leaving 3 bases between them. The CDR3 reads CASSASYNSPLHF. The CDR3 DNA reads TGTGCCAGCAGTGCGTCCTATAATTCACCCCTCCACTTT.

This rearrangement joins TRBV6-5 to TRBJ2-1, with D perhaps matching TRBD2 (6 bases). The germline V and J ends were trimmed by 5 bases and 4 bases, with 12 bases remaining between them. This CDR3 has 14 amino acids. The germline V gene has CDR1 MNHEY and CDR2 SVGAGI. CDR3 loop: CASSQTGTYNEQFF. The CDR3 bases are TGTGCCAGCAGTCAAACCGGGACTTACAATGAGCAGTTCTTC.

The CDR3 coding sequence is TGTGCCAGCAGCGCGGGGACAGGGATGGAGACCCAGTACTTC. It encodes CASSAGTGMETQYF. The J gene is TRBJ2-5, the V gene TRBV9; TRBD1 agrees at 9 bases. The CDR3 extends over 14 amino acids. V shed 3 bases, J shed 5 bases, and the junction held 5 bases outside the gene matches. Germline lookup yields CDR1 SGDLS and CDR2 YYNGEE.

This chain links TRBV30 with TRBJ1-2; TRBD1 aligns across 8 bases. This CDR3 has 12 amino acids. V trimming: 5 bases; J trimming: 8 bases; junction bases outside the gene matches: 7. Per the germline V gene, CDR1 is GTSNPN and CDR2 is SVGIG (reference sequence). CDR3 sequence reads: CAWDQGAGGYTF. CDR3 nucleotide sequence: TGTGCCTGGGATCAGGGGGCTGGGGGCTACACCTTC.

This clone was counted once. This chain uses TRBV30 with TRBJ2-7, with unresolved D. CDR3 length: 13 amino acids. Trimming left V 2 bases short and J 0 bases short, with 8 bases between. Germline CDR1 and CDR2: GTSNPN and SVGIG (reference sequence). The CDR3 nucleotides are TGTGCCTGGAGTCCTGGCGGCTCCTACGAGCAGTACTTC. Amino acids: CAWSPGGSYEQYF.

This chain joins TRBV6-4 and TRBJ1-2; maybe TRBD1 (6 bases). Looked up from germline, CDR1 is MRHNA and CDR2 is SNTAGT. The CDR3 spans 12 residues. Trimming cost V 3 bases and J 8 bases, with 10 bases left between them. In DNA, the CDR3 is TGTGCCAGCAGTGAACAGGGATGGGGCTACACCTTC. Encoded protein: CASSEQGWGYTF.

The V and J genes are TRBV29-1 and TRBJ2-7; D is perhaps TRBD2 (7 bases). Per the germline V gene, CDR1 is SQVTM and CDR2 is ANQGSEA. Trimming took 3 bases from V and 4 from J, leaving 22 bases between them. The CDR3 spans 16 residues. CDR3 nucleotides: TGCAGCGTTGACTACTACGGAGGAGGGGGGGCGTACGAGCAGTACTTC. Translated, it gives CSVDYYGGGGAYEQYF.

The chain links TRBV5-1 to TRBJ1-4; D may be TRBD1 (6 bases). Trimming took 0 bases from V and 4 from J, leaving 10 bases between them. This CDR3 has 15 residues. The germline gives CDR1 SGHRS, CDR2 YFSETQ. In DNA form, the CDR3 reads TGCGCCAGCAGCTTGGAAGGACAGTTTAATGAAAAACTGTTTTTT. It specifies CASSLEGQFNEKLFF.

The genes are TRBV9 and TRBJ2-3; D is possibly TRBD2 (6 bases). The CDR3 runs to 14 residues. The V end lost 0 bases, the J end lost 1 base, and 6 bases lay between the germline ends. Germline CDR1 reads SGDLS; CDR2 reads YYNGEE. The CDR3 is CASSVASGTDTQYF. The CDR3 DNA reads as TGTGCCAGCAGCGTAGCTAGCGGCACAGATACGCAGTATTTT.